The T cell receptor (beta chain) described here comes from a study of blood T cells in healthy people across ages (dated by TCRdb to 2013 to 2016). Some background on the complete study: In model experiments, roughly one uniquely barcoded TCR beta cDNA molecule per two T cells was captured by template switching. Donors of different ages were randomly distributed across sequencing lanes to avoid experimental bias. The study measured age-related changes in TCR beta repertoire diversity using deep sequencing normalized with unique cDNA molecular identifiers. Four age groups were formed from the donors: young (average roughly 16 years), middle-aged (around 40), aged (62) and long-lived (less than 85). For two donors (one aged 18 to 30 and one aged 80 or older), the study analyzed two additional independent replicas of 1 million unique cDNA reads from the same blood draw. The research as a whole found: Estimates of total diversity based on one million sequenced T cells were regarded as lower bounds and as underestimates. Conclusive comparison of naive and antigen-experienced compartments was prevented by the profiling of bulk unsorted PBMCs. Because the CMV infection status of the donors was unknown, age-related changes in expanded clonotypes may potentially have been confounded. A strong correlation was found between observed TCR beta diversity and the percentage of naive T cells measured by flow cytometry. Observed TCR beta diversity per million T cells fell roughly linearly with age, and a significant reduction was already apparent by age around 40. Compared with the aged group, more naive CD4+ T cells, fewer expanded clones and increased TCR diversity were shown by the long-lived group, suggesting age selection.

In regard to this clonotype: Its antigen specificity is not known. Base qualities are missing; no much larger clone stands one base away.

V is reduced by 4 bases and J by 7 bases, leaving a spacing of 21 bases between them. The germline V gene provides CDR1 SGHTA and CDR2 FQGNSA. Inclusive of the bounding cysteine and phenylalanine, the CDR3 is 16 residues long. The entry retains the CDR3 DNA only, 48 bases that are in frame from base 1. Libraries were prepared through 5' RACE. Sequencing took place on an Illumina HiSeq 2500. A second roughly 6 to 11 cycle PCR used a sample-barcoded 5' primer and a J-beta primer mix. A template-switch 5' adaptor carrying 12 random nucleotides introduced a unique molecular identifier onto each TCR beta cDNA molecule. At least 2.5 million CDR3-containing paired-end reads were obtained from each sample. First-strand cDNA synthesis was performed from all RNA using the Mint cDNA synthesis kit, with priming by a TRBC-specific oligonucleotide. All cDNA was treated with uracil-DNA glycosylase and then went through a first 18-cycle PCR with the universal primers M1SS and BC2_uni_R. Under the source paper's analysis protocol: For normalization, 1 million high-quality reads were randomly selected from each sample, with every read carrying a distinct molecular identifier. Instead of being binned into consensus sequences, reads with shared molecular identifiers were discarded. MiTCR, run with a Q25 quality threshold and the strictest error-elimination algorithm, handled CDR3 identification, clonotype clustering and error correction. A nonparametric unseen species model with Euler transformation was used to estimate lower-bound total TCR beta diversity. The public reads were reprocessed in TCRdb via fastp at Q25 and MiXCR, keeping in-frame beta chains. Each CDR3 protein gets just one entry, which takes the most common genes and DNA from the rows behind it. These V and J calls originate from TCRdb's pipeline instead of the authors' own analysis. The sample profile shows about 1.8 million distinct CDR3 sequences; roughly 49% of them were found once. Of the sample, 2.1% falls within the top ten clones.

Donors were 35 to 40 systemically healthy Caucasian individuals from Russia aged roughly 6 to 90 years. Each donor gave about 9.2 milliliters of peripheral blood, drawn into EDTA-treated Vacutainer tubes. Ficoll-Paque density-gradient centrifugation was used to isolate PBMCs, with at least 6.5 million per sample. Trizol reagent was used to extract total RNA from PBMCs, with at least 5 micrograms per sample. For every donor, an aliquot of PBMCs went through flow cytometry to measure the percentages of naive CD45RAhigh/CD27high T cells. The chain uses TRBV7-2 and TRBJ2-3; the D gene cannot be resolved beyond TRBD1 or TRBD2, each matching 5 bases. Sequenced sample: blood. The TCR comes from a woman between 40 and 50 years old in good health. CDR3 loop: CTSSSRVRGRGYTQYF. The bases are TGTACCAGCAGCTCGAGGGTCCGGGGAAGGGGTTATACGCAGTATTTT.